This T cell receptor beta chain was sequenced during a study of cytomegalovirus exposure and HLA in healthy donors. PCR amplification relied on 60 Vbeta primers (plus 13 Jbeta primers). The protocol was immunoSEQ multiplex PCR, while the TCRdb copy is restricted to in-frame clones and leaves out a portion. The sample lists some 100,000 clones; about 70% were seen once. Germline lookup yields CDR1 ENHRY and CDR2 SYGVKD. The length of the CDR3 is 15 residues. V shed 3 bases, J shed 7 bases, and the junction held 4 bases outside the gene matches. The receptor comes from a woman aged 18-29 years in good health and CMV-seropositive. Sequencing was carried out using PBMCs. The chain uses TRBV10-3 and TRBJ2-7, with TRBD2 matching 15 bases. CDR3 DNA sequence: TGTGCCATCAGTGACGGGACTAGCGGGAGGAATGAGCAGTACTTC. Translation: CAISDGTSGRNEQYF.